Listed here are 10 T cell receptor beta chains from one sample, sequenced in a study of blood T cell repertoires in COVID-19. TCRdb's copy holds only in-frame clones and misses some; the assay was immunoSEQ multiplex PCR. This sample has about 110,000 clones, with roughly 69% found just once. The sample comprised peripheral blood. Receptors originate from a man at least 80 years old with acute or convalescent COVID-19.

The genes are TRBV9 and TRBJ2-5; TRBD2 agrees at 11 bases. J lost 6 bases, V lost 4 bases, and 5 bases had no gene match. The CDR3 sequence is 14 residues long. Germline values: CDR1 SGDLS, CDR2 YYNGEE. CDR3 region: CASSFTSGSKTQYF. The CDR3 coding sequence is TGTGCCAGCAGCTTCACTAGCGGGAGTAAGACCCAGTACTTC.

This chain connects TRBV6-2 or TRBV6-3 to TRBJ1-1; D not resolved. The length of the CDR3 is 14 residues. Germline assignment: CDR1 MNHEY and CDR2 SVGEGT. The V end lost 6 bases, the J end lost 7 bases, and 18 bases lay between the germline ends. CDR3 protein: CASSSSLVTVEAFF. The CDR3 region has the DNA TGTGCCAGCAGCTCGTCTCTGGTAACGGTTGAAGCTTTCTTT.

The chain has TRBV18 and TRBJ2-7; 13 bases line up with TRBD2. The CDR3 is made up of 15 amino acids. Germline V gene sequence: CDR1 KGHSH, CDR2 LQKENI. J was trimmed by 4 bases and V by 3 bases; bases with no gene match: 3. CDR3 sequence: CASSPETSGRYEQYF. CDR3 in DNA: TGTGCCAGCTCACCCGAGACTAGCGGGAGGTACGAGCAGTACTTC.

The chain carries TRBV4-2 and TRBJ2-1; D is perhaps TRBD1 (6 bases). This CDR3 is built from 16 residues. CDR1 and CDR2 (germline): LGHNA, YNFKEQ. The V end lost 1 base, the J end lost 6 bases, and 16 bases lay between the germline ends. CDR3 nucleotides: TGTGCCAGCAGCCAAGGCTCCGGGACAACCGTCAATGAGCAGTTCTTC. Translated, it gives CASSQGSGTTVNEQFF.

This chain connects TRBV5-4 to TRBJ2-1; the D gene is possibly TRBD2 (6 bases). The V and J ends lost 2 bases and 2 bases respectively, with 11 bases between them. The CDR3 consists of 15 residues. CDR1 is SGHNT and CDR2 is YYREEE in the germline V gene (reference sequence). Here the CDR3 DNA reads TGTGCCAGCAGCTTAGGTCGCGGGACCTACAATGAGCAGTTCTTC. Translated: CASSLGRGTYNEQFF.

The rearrangement uses TRBV7-8 and TRBJ2-3, with 8 nucleotides matching TRBD2. Trimming at V came to 5 bases and at J to 7 bases, leaving 17 bases not matched to a gene. The germline CDR1 and CDR2 sequences are SGHVS and FQNEAQ. The CDR3 runs to 17 residues. The CDR3 spells CASSLAHTGGKLHTQYF. CDR3 nucleotide sequence: TGTGCCAGCAGCCTCGCCCATACGGGGGGGAAGCTGCATACGCAGTATTTT.

DNA of the CDR3: TGTGCCATCAGTGAGTCGACGACAGGGCCCCACGAGCAGTACTTC. Amino acids: CAISESTTGPHEQYF. The chain is built from TRBV10-3 and TRBJ2-7; 7 bases agree with TRBD1. Germline V gene sequence: CDR1 ENHRY, CDR2 SYGVKD. There are 15 residues in the CDR3. V lost 0 bases, J lost 5 bases, and 7 bases stayed unmatched.

The gene calls are TRBV28 and TRBJ2-5; 12 bases map to TRBD2. This CDR3 has 17 residues. V lost 1 base and J lost 3; bases outside the gene matches: 6. Germline CDR1 reads MDHEN; CDR2 reads SYDVKM. CDR3 loop: CASSLSAWTSGEETQYF. CDR3 in DNA: TGTGCCAGCAGTTTATCCGCCTGGACTAGCGGGGAAGAGACCCAGTACTTC.

The rearrangement joins TRBV29-1 to TRBJ2-3; 8 bases are shared with TRBD2. The CDR3 runs 13 residues. Trimming cost V 7 bases and J 2 bases; bases outside gene matches: 5. Looked up from germline, CDR1 is SQVTM and CDR2 is ANQGSEA. The CDR3 DNA reads TGCAGCGCGGTAGCGGGAAACACAGATACGCAGTATTTT. It codes for CSAVAGNTDTQYF.

This clone was observed a single time. The chain links TRBV20-1 to TRBJ2-5; D is unresolved. V shed 3 bases and J shed 1 base, with 6 bases lying between them. Germline CDR1 DFQATT, CDR2 SNEGSKA (reference sequence). The CDR3 covers 12 residues. CDR3 coding DNA: TGCAGTGCTAGTCCCAGCCAAGAGACCCAGTACTTC. Translating it yields CSASPSQETQYF.